These 4 T cell receptor beta chains share one sample of origin, sequenced in a study of cytotoxic CD8 clonotypes in ibrutinib-treated CLL. TCRdb keeps only in-frame clones here, not all; method: immunoSEQ multiplex PCR. The table has around 250,000 clones, about three quarters seen once. Sample: PBMCs, taken after 24 months of ibrutinib treatment. These receptors were collected from a human donor with chronic lymphocytic leukemia.

This chain connects TRBV28 to TRBJ2-1; D is possibly TRBD2 (5 bases). The germline V and J ends were trimmed by 3 bases and 3 bases, with 12 bases remaining between them. In germline, CDR1 is MDHEN, CDR2 SYDVKM. The CDR3 loop spans 15 amino acids. The CDR3 is CASSFTGVNYNEQFF. The CDR3 region has the DNA TGTGCCAGCAGTTTTACCGGGGTCAACTACAATGAGCAGTTCTTC. The complete variable domain, with remaining parts taken from reference TRBV28 and TRBJ2-1, reads DVKVTQSSRYLVKRTGEKVFLECVQDMDHENMFWYRQDPGLGLRLIYFSYDVKMKEKGDIPEGYSVSREKKERFSLILESASTNQTSMYLCASSFTGVNYNEQFFGPGTRLTVL.

This clone has a handful of counts. The genes are TRBV14 and TRBJ1-2, with D perhaps TRBD1 (6 bases). Germline loops: CDR1 SGHDN, CDR2 FVKESK. Trimming took off 2 bases at V and 1 base at J, with 8 bases between the two ends. This CDR3 contains 14 residues. In DNA form, the CDR3 reads TGTGCCAGCAGCCAAATACAGGGTAACTATGGCTACACCTTC. Protein: CASSQIQGNYGYTF. Looking up the rest from reference TRBV14 and TRBJ1-2 gives the full variable domain: EAGVTQFPSHSVIEKGQTVTLRCDPISGHDNLYWYRRVMGKEIKFLLHFVKESKQDESGMPNNRFLAERTGGTYSTLKVQPAELEDSGVYFCASSQIQGNYGYTFGSGTRLTVV.

This sequence joins TRBV5-1 and TRBJ2-1; D call uncertain. The germline V gene encodes CDR1 SGHRS and CDR2 YFSETQ. The CDR3 contains 14 residues. V was pared by 5 bases and J by 3 bases, with 12 bases between. CDR3 amino acids: CASRGYGGYNEQFF. The DNA of the CDR3 is TGCGCCAGCAGAGGGTACGGCGGCTACAATGAGCAGTTCTTC.

The V gene is TRBV15, the J gene TRBJ2-6; D is unclear. The CDR3 runs 17 residues. The V and J ends lost 1 base and 3 bases respectively, with 13 bases between them. Germline CDR1 and CDR2: LNHNV and YYDKDF (reference sequence). CDR3 nucleotides: TGTGCCACCAGCAGAGGGCACTGGAGTGGTGGGGCCAACGTCCTGACTTTC. Amino acids: CATSRGHWSGGANVLTF.